These 32 T cell receptor beta chains were sequenced from one sample in a study of cytotoxic CD8 clonotypes in ibrutinib-treated CLL. Data came from immunoSEQ multiplex PCR; TCRdb stores just in-frame clones and leaves some out. Here the sample spans more than 55,000 clones, roughly 70% being singletons. The sample was PBMCs, taken after 12 months of ibrutinib treatment. Receptors originate from a human donor with chronic lymphocytic leukemia.

This chain connects TRBV9 to TRBJ2-3, with D tentatively TRBD2 (6 bases). Trimming pared 0 bases from V and 2 bases from J, leaving 10 bases between. CDR1 SGDLS and CDR2 YYNGEE come from the germline V gene. The CDR3 spans 15 residues. CDR3 residues: CASSVGELATDTQYF. CDR3 bases: TGTGCCAGCAGCGTAGGTGAACTAGCCACAGATACGCAGTATTTT. The full variable domain, in which reference TRBV9 and TRBJ2-3 provide the parts outside the CDR3, is DSGVTQTPKHLITATGQRVTLRCSPRSGDLSVYWYQQSLDQGLQFLIQYYNGEERAKGNILERFSAQQFPDLHSELNLSSLELGDSALYFCASSVGELATDTQYFGPGTRLTVL.

CDR3: CASSLNRGQETQYF. In DNA, the CDR3 is TGTGCCAGCAGCTTAAACAGGGGACAAGAGACCCAGTACTTC. J is TRBJ2-5 and V is TRBV7-7; 7 nucleotides agree with TRBD1. In germline, CDR1 is SSHAT, CDR2 FNYEAQ (reference sequence). The CDR3 runs 14 residues. The V and J ends lost 2 bases and 2 bases, in that order; junction bases with no gene match: 2.

V is TRBV7-3 and J is TRBJ2-2, with 14 nucleotides matching TRBD2. Germline CDR1 reads SGHTA; CDR2 reads FQGTGA. V lost 8 bases, J lost 6 bases, and 17 bases stayed unmatched. The CDR3 has 19 amino acids. DNA of the CDR3: TGTGCCAGCCGACTCTTTTCGGGACTAGCGGGAGAGGGGGCCGGGGAGCTGTTTTTT. It specifies CASRLFSGLAGEGAGELFF.

The chain's CDR3 is CASRPGGMGFFQPQHF. The CDR3 bases are TGTGCCAGCAGGCCAGGGGGAATGGGATTTTTTCAGCCCCAGCATTTT. V and J are TRBV27 and TRBJ1-5; 7 nucleotides match TRBD1. CDR3 length: 16 residues. The germline gives CDR1 MNHEY, CDR2 SMNVEV (reference sequence). V lost 6 bases to trimming and J lost 6 bases; unmatched junction nucleotides: 14.

V gene TRBV18 combines with J gene TRBJ2-7; D is possibly TRBD2 (5 bases). The CDR3 spans 14 residues. Germline V gives CDR1 KGHSH, CDR2 LQKENI. Deletions cut 3 bases from V and 7 bases from J, with 16 bases between. CDR3 amino acids: CASSPPGIPGEQYF. In DNA, the CDR3 is TGTGCCAGCTCACCTCCCGGGATACCCGGGGAGCAGTACTTC.

The chain has TRBV11-2 and TRBJ2-7; 8 bases are a match to TRBD2. The CDR3 runs to 14 residues. Trimming cost V 3 bases and J 1 base; bases outside gene matches: 2. CDR1 and CDR2 from the germline V gene are SGHAT and FQNNGV. The CDR3 DNA reads TGTGCCAGCAGCTTGCAGCGGGAGTCCTACGAGCAGTACTTC. It translates to CASSLQRESYEQYF. Full variable domain (rest looked up from reference TRBV11-2 and TRBJ2-7): EAGVAQSPRYKIIEKRQSVAFWCNPISGHATLYWYQQILGQGPKLLIQFQNNGVVDDSQLPKDRFSAERLKGVDSTLKIQPAKLEDSAVYLCASSLQRESYEQYFGPGTRLTVT.

This clone has a single count. This chain links TRBV30 with TRBJ2-5; D might be TRBD1 (6 bases). Per germline, CDR1 GTSNPN and CDR2 SVGIG (reference sequence). V gave up 0 bases and J gave up 4 bases, with 9 bases separating them. This CDR3 is 13 amino acids long. The CDR3, as DNA: TGTGCCTGGAGTGTAAAAGGGGGAGAGACCCAGTACTTC. It yields the protein CAWSVKGGETQYF.

The chain recombines TRBV18 with TRBJ2-5, with 11 bases that match TRBD2. After removal of 4 bases from V and 2 bases from J, the junction contained 0 bases not matched to a gene. Germline lookup yields CDR1 KGHSH and CDR2 LQKENI. The CDR3 runs to 14 residues. The CDR3 protein is CASSRTSGQETQYF. The CDR3 nucleotides are TGTGCCAGCTCACGGACTAGCGGGCAAGAGACCCAGTACTTC.

This clone was counted a few times. This rearrangement joins TRBV5-4 to TRBJ2-7, with 10 bases that match TRBD1. J gave up 6 bases and V 4 bases, and 13 bases lay outside the gene matches. Germline CDR1 is SGHNT and CDR2 is YYREEE (reference sequence). The length of the CDR3 is 16 residues. This CDR3 is CASSRDRGPTRREQYF. CDR3 DNA: TGTGCCAGCAGCAGAGACAGGGGGCCGACTAGACGCGAGCAGTACTTC.

The CDR3 sequence is CASSTTANTEAFF. The CDR3 DNA sequence: TGTGCCAGCAGCACTACAGCGAACACTGAAGCTTTCTTT. The rearrangement uses TRBV7-9 and TRBJ1-1, with D uncertain. Trimming cost V 5 bases and J 1 base, with 8 bases left between them. From germline, CDR1 is SEHNR and CDR2 FQNEAQ (reference sequence). This CDR3 spans 13 amino acids. Full variable domain (remainder filled in from reference TRBV7-9 and TRBJ1-1): DTGVSQNPRHKITKRGQNVTFRCDPISEHNRLYWYRQTLGQGPEFLTYFQNEAQLEKSRLLSDRFSAERPKGSFSTLEIQRTEQGDSAMYLCASSTTANTEAFFGQGTRLTVV.

This rearrangement joins TRBV2 to TRBJ2-7; TRBD1 might be the D (5 bases). CDR1 and CDR2 from the germline V gene are SNHLY and FYNNEI. The CDR3 spans 15 residues. V was trimmed by 1 base and J by 2 bases, leaving 12 bases between them. CDR3 in DNA: TGTGCCAGCAGTGAAGTCCTGCTGACAGCCTACGAGCAGTACTTC. Translated, it gives CASSEVLLTAYEQYF.

The CDR3 DNA follows: TGCAGCGTTGAGGGCAGGGGGGAAAACACCATATATTTT. It specifies CSVEGRGENTIYF. V is TRBV29-1 and J is TRBJ1-3, with 7 nucleotides matching TRBD1. J was trimmed by 6 bases and V by 3 bases; bases with no gene match: 5. The CDR3 has 13 amino acids. Germline V gene lookup returns CDR1 SQVTM and CDR2 ANQGSEA.

V is TRBV6-1 and J is TRBJ2-1; D is ambiguous. This CDR3 is 16 amino acids long. Trimming removed 4 bases at V and 0 bases at J, with 13 bases between. Germline V gene lookup returns CDR1 MNHNS and CDR2 SASEGT. CDR3 sequence: CASSVLALSSYNEQFF. CDR3 DNA sequence: TGTGCCAGCAGTGTTTTGGCGCTTAGCTCCTACAATGAGCAGTTCTTC.

The V call is TRBV19, the J call TRBJ2-3, with TRBD2 matching 11 bases. This CDR3 is 16 amino acids long. The V segment lost 5 bases and the J segment 5 bases; nucleotides outside the gene matches: 9. CDR1 LNHDA and CDR2 SQIVND come from the germline V gene (reference sequence). For the CDR3, the DNA is TGTGCCAGTAGTCTTCTAGCGGGAGGATTTGGAGATACGCAGTATTTT. Its translation: CASSLLAGGFGDTQYF.

The chain links TRBV5-1 to TRBJ2-5; D is uncertain. V shed 2 bases and J shed 2 bases, with 4 bases lying between them. CDR3 size: 12 residues. The V gene's germline CDR1 is SGHRS and CDR2 YFSETQ. The CDR3, as DNA: TGCGCCAGCAGCTTCACTCAAGAGACCCAGTACTTC. It codes for CASSFTQETQYF. The variable domain in full, with the rest retrieved from reference TRBV5-1 and TRBJ2-5, is KAGVTQTPRYLIKTRGQQVTLSCSPISGHRSVSWYQQTPGQGLQFLFEYFSETQRNKGNFPGRFSGRQFSNSRSEMNVSTLELGDSALYLCASSFTQETQYFGPGTRLLVL.

The chain combines TRBV4-2 with TRBJ2-1; D is possibly TRBD1 (5 bases). Per germline, CDR1 LGHNA and CDR2 YNFKEQ. This CDR3 has 15 residues. The germline V and J ends were trimmed by 4 bases and 6 bases, with 16 bases remaining between them. The CDR3 loop reads CASSPSRAGSNEQFF. CDR3 nucleotides: TGTGCCAGCAGCCCCTCCAGGGCAGGCAGCAATGAGCAGTTCTTC.

This chain joins TRBV27 and TRBJ2-7; 7 positions match TRBD1. The CDR3 spans 15 residues. The trim removed 2 bases at V and 3 bases at J, leaving 7 bases unmatched. Germline V gives CDR1 MNHEY, CDR2 SMNVEV (reference sequence). CDR3 protein: CASSLRPGQNYEQYF. The CDR3 bases are TGTGCCAGCAGTTTAAGGCCGGGACAGAACTACGAGCAGTACTTC.

The rearrangement links TRBV7-3 to TRBJ2-7; D remains ambiguous. This CDR3 spans 14 amino acids. From germline, CDR1 is SGHTA and CDR2 FQGTGA. V shed 1 base and J shed 3 bases, with 10 bases lying between them. The DNA for the CDR3 is TGTGCCAGCAGCTTAAGGGCCACCCTCTACGAGCAGTACTTC. It codes for CASSLRATLYEQYF.

The chain carries TRBV30 and TRBJ2-2; tentatively, D is TRBD2 (6 bases). V was pared by 4 bases and J by 4 bases, with 13 bases between. The CDR3 covers 14 residues. The germline V gene encodes CDR1 GTSNPN and CDR2 SVGIG (reference sequence). The CDR3 loop is CAWKRREITGELFF. The CDR3 DNA is TGTGCCTGGAAAAGGCGGGAAATCACCGGGGAGCTGTTTTTT. Complete variable domain (other parts from reference TRBV30 and TRBJ2-2): SQTIHQWPATLVQPVGSPLSLECTVEGTSNPNLYWYRQAAGRGLQLLFYSVGIGQISSEVPQNLSASRPQDRQFILSSKKLLLSDSGFYLCAWKRREITGELFFGEGSRLTVL.

This chain links TRBV5-4 with TRBJ2-3; 10 nucleotides agree with TRBD2. This CDR3 spans 20 amino acids. Germline-derived CDR1 and CDR2 are SGHNT and YYREEE (reference sequence). V lost 4 bases to trimming and J lost 0 bases; unmatched junction nucleotides: 17. CDR3 sequence reads: CASSHPGGLAGETSTDTQYF. The DNA for the CDR3 is TGTGCCAGCAGCCACCCGGGTGGGCTAGCGGGAGAGACTAGCACAGATACGCAGTATTTT.

The chain has TRBV27 and TRBJ2-3, with D perhaps given as TRBD1 or TRBD2 (5 bases each). The V end lost 5 bases, the J end lost 2 bases, and 14 bases lay between the germline ends. CDR3 length equals 15 residues. Germline CDR1 is MNHEY and CDR2 is SMNVEV (reference sequence). CDR3 sequence reads: CASSQRQGDTDTQYF. The CDR3 coding sequence is TGTGCCAGCAGTCAGCGGCAGGGTGACACAGATACGCAGTATTTT.

For this clone: The junction shows a germline mismatch at one end, possibly a read error. The chain joins TRBV6-5 to TRBJ2-1; a possible D gene is TRBD1 (6 bases). From germline, CDR1 is MNHEY and CDR2 SVGAGI. The CDR3 extends over 13 amino acids. CDR3 loop: CASSLTPRDTRIF. CDR3 sequence (DNA): TGTGCCAGCAGTCTAACACCCCGGGACACTCGGATCTTC.

The J gene is TRBJ2-1, the V gene TRBV4-3, with 12 bases lining up with TRBD2. The CDR3 totals 18 residues. V dropped 2 bases and J dropped 0; count of bases not matched to a gene: 5. Germline CDR1 is LGHNA and CDR2 is YSLEER. The CDR3 sequence is CASSQRLAGEASYNEQFF. CDR3 nucleotides: TGCGCCAGCAGCCAAAGACTAGCGGGAGAAGCCTCCTACAATGAGCAGTTCTTC.

The chain couples TRBV27 to TRBJ1-5; D possibly corresponds to TRBD1 (6 bases). The V gene lost 5 bases and the J gene lost 0 bases, with 14 bases spanning the gap. The germline V gene has CDR1 MNHEY and CDR2 SMNVEV (reference sequence). This CDR3 is 16 amino acids long. CDR3 DNA: TGTGCCAGCAGTCTCTACAGGGATAATAGCAATCAGCCCCAGCATTTT. Translated: CASSLYRDNSNQPQHF.

This clone was counted a few times. The V call is TRBV5-4, the J call TRBJ2-7; TRBD1 or TRBD2 may be the D gene (5 bases each). CDR3 length: 16 amino acids. V was trimmed by 3 bases and J by 2 bases, leaving 18 bases between them. Germline lookup yields CDR1 SGHNT and CDR2 YYREEE (reference sequence). CDR3 sequence reads: CASSSPGDGPPYEQYF. The CDR3 bases are TGTGCCAGCAGCTCACCTGGGGACGGGCCACCCTACGAGCAGTACTTC.

The CDR3 here is CASSLAGLGTGELFF. CDR3 DNA: TGTGCCAGCAGCTTAGCCGGGTTAGGAACCGGGGAGCTGTTTTTT. The chain is built from TRBV13 and TRBJ2-2, with unresolved D. The CDR3 sequence is 15 residues long. The V gene lost 1 base and the J gene lost 5 bases, with 11 bases spanning the gap. Germline values: CDR1 PRHDT, CDR2 FYEKMQ (reference sequence).

This chain uses TRBV2 with TRBJ2-1; a weak D match, TRBD2 (5 bases). Germline values: CDR1 SNHLY, CDR2 FYNNEI. The CDR3 has 12 residues. Trimming pared 1 base from V and 16 bases from J, leaving 14 bases between. CDR3 DNA: TGTGCCAGCAGTGAAGGCGGGTCTACTCGATTCTTC. This gives the protein CASSEGGSTRFF.

The chain combines TRBV4-1 with TRBJ2-3; D may be TRBD1 (6 bases). Germline V gene sequence: CDR1 MGHRA, CDR2 YSYEKL. The CDR3 totals 14 residues. Trimming took off 1 base at V and 4 bases at J, with 9 bases between the two ends. This CDR3 reads CASSQAGAPDTQYF. The DNA of the CDR3 is TGCGCCAGCAGCCAAGCAGGGGCCCCAGATACGCAGTATTTT.

The chain employs TRBV4-3 and TRBJ2-4, with TRBD2 identical over 8 bases. This CDR3 comprises 13 residues. The V segment lost 3 bases and the J segment 9 bases; nucleotides outside the gene matches: 4. Germline V gene sequence: CDR1 LGHNA, CDR2 YSLEER. CDR3 in amino acids: CASSQAGGSIQYF. The DNA of the CDR3 is TGCGCCAGCAGCCAGGCGGGGGGCTCCATTCAGTACTTC.

V is TRBV28 and J is TRBJ1-2, with D uncertain. The CDR3 extends over 15 amino acids. V was trimmed by 5 bases and J by 3 bases, leaving 16 bases between them. Germline V CDR1 and CDR2: MDHEN, SYDVKM. The CDR3 coding sequence is TGTGCCAGCAGTCCCTCGGACTGGTGGGACTATGGCTACACCTTC. Amino acid sequence: CASSPSDWWDYGYTF.

This chain joins TRBV28 and TRBJ2-3, with a possible D match to TRBD1 (6 bases). Germline CDR1 reads MDHEN; CDR2 reads SYDVKM. V gave up 6 bases and J gave up 3 bases, with 16 bases separating them. The CDR3 is 15 amino acids. Here the CDR3 DNA reads TGTGCCAGCAGCCCCCCGCGGCAGGGGACAGATACGCAGTATTTT. It specifies CASSPPRQGTDTQYF. Looking up the rest from reference TRBV28 and TRBJ2-3 gives the full variable domain: DVKVTQSSRYLVKRTGEKVFLECVQDMDHENMFWYRQDPGLGLRLIYFSYDVKMKEKGDIPEGYSVSREKKERFSLILESASTNQTSMYLCASSPPRQGTDTQYFGPGTRLTVL.

The chain combines TRBV27 with TRBJ1-4; D is unclear. Trimming stripped 6 bases from V and 6 bases from J, with 23 bases between. Germline V gene lookup returns CDR1 MNHEY and CDR2 SMNVEV (reference sequence). The CDR3 consists of 17 residues. DNA of the CDR3: TGTGCCAGCAGCCCTCGAGGTTTTGTCGCCCGGGATGAAAAACTGTTTTTT. Translation gives CASSPRGFVARDEKLFF.